Below are 7 T cell receptor beta chains sequenced from a single sample in a study of cytotoxic CD8 clonotypes in ibrutinib-treated CLL. Profiled with immunoSEQ multiplex PCR; TCRdb holds only in-frame clones, not every one. The repertoire holds about 86,000 clones, around 84% seen once, with more than 5% in the top ten. This material consisted of PBMCs, taken before ibrutinib treatment. All receptors come from a human donor with chronic lymphocytic leukemia.

The V call is TRBV4-1, the J call TRBJ1-1; maybe TRBD1 (5 bases). Germline CDR1 MGHRA, CDR2 YSYEKL. V was shortened by 5 bases and J by 6 bases, with 28 bases between the two germline ends. This CDR3 contains 18 residues. Here the CDR3 reads CASSALGLAPGGNSEAFF. As DNA, the CDR3 is TGCGCCAGCAGCGCCCTGGGACTCGCTCCCGGAGGTAACTCTGAAGCTTTCTTT.

The rearrangement uses TRBV5-1 and TRBJ1-1, with no clear D. This CDR3 is built from 12 residues. From germline, CDR1 is SGHRS and CDR2 YFSETQ. Deletions cut 4 bases from V and 7 bases from J, with 11 bases between. The CDR3 sequence: CASSLDGVEAFF. The DNA of the CDR3 is TGCGCCAGCAGCCTGGACGGCGTTGAAGCTTTCTTT.

The chain recombines TRBV7-2 with TRBJ1-1, with TRBD1 matching over 10 bases. This CDR3 contains 15 residues. V lost 5 bases to trimming and J lost 4 bases; unmatched junction nucleotides: 7. CDR1 SGHTA and CDR2 FQGNSA come from the germline V gene. The CDR3 reads CASSGMTGGFTEAFF. The CDR3 region has the DNA TGTGCCAGCAGCGGAATGACAGGGGGCTTCACTGAAGCTTTCTTT.

This chain connects TRBV27 to TRBJ2-1; D remains unclear. Trimming took 5 bases from V and 3 from J, leaving 23 bases between them. The CDR3 runs to 18 residues. Germline V gene lookup returns CDR1 MNHEY and CDR2 SMNVEV (reference sequence). CDR3 sequence (DNA): TGTGCCAGCAGTACTCAAAACGGCCAGCAAGGAGTCTACAATGAGCAGTTCTTC. Translation gives CASSTQNGQQGVYNEQFF.

This rearrangement joins TRBV19 to TRBJ2-7, with D possibly matching TRBD2 (5 bases). CDR1 LNHDA and CDR2 SQIVND come from the germline V gene (reference sequence). The ends were cut back, 5 bases at V and 2 bases at J, with 22 bases in the middle. CDR3 length: 17 amino acids. The CDR3, as DNA: TGTGCCAGTAGTGCACCCTTTGAGGGTTTGCCAACCTACGAGCAGTACTTC. Translation gives CASSAPFEGLPTYEQYF. The full variable domain, with the rest looked up from reference TRBV19 and TRBJ2-7, is DGGITQSPKYLFRKEGQNVTLSCEQNLNHDAMYWYRQDPGQGLRLIYYSQIVNDFQKGDIAEGYSVSREKKESFPLTVTSAQKNPTAFYLCASSAPFEGLPTYEQYFGPGTRLTVT.

This rearrangement joins TRBV2 to TRBJ2-7; D may match TRBD1 or TRBD2 (5 bases each). Germline V gives CDR1 SNHLY, CDR2 FYNNEI. The CDR3 has 13 amino acids. The V end lost 6 bases, the J end lost 5 bases, and 14 bases lay between the germline ends. CDR3 DNA: TGTGCCAGCAGGGGGGACGGGCCAAACGAGCAGTACTTC. Translation: CASRGDGPNEQYF.

V usage is TRBV5-1 and J usage is TRBJ1-1; D uncertain. Germline assignment: CDR1 SGHRS and CDR2 YFSETQ. The CDR3 totals 13 residues. Trimming stripped 3 bases from V and 1 base from J, with 7 bases between. The CDR3: CASSWTENTEAFF. CDR3 nucleotides: TGCGCCAGCAGCTGGACTGAGAACACTGAAGCTTTCTTT.